The rows below give T cell receptor beta chains drawn from one sample of a study of T-cell memory formation after mild COVID-19. TCRdb re-analysed the 5' RACE reads in MiXCR, keeping a single row per CDR3 protein. The table lists about 440,000 distinct CDR3 sequences, around 20% of them singletons, with approximately 8.1% in the top ten. Sequences were obtained from PBMCs or a T cell subset sorted from them (not recorded which). These receptors were obtained from an adult woman who had mild COVID-19 (a few samples of this study predate the infection). Cell type and time point are not known. Both conserved end residues are part of each CDR3. A D gene is named only where the DNA matches it firmly. Expanded clones get a size class; other rows say once, few or many, or leave the size out.

>-|TRBJ1-1|-|TRBV5-6
CASSLAGKVTEAFF
TGTGCCAGCAGCTTGGCGGGGAAAGTCACTGAAGCTTTCTTT
>-|TRBJ1-1|few|TRBV4-1
CASSQEYLNTEAFF
TGCGCCAGCAGCCAAGAGTACCTGAACACTGAAGCTTTCTTT
>TRBD2|TRBJ2-3|few|TRBV3-1
CASSQALRGGQDTQYF
TGTGCCAGCAGCCAAGCACTTCGGGGGGGCCAGGATACGCAGTATTTT
>TRBD2|TRBJ2-2|-|TRBV7-3
CASSPSGVNTGELFF
TGTGCCAGCAGTCCAAGCGGGGTGAACACCGGGGAGCTGTTTTTT
>TRBD1|TRBJ2-7|few|TRBV5-6
CASSYLGQGTYEQYF
TGTGCCAGCAGCTATCTTGGACAGGGGACCTACGAGCAGTACTTC
>TRBD2|TRBJ2-7|few|TRBV5-4
CASSDPSGGAYEQYF
TGTGCCAGCAGTGATCCGAGCGGGGGGGCCTACGAGCAGTACTTC
>-|TRBJ2-2|few|TRBV6-5
CASRVGWAGELFF
TGTGCCAGCAGAGTAGGCTGGGCCGGGGAGCTGTTTTTT
>-|TRBJ2-7|-|TRBV3-1
CASSPILGASSYEQYF
TGTGCCAGCAGCCCCATCCTGGGTGCAAGCTCCTACGAGCAGTACTTC
>-|TRBJ2-5|few|TRBV15
CATSRDNPGLETQYF
TGTGCCACCAGCAGAGATAATCCGGGCTTGGAGACCCAGTACTTC
>-|TRBJ1-2|many|TRBV12-3/TRBV12-4
CASSSSGTVYGYTF
TGTGCCAGCAGTTCGTCCGGGACGGTCTATGGCTACACCTTC
>-|TRBJ1-2|-|TRBV3-1
CASSQDITGHYGYTF
TGTGCCAGCAGCCAAGATATAACAGGGCACTATGGCTACACCTTC
>-|TRBJ2-1|-|TRBV11-3
CASSLNRVSRSHEQFF
TGTGCCAGCAGCTTAAACCGGGTCAGTCGGTCCCATGAGCAGTTCTTC
>-|TRBJ1-1|few|TRBV27
CASSLGLSTEAFF
TGTGCCAGCAGTCTGGGACTTAGCACTGAAGCTTTCTTT
>-|TRBJ2-3|many|TRBV5-1
CASSPLSADTQYF
TGCGCCAGCAGCCCCCTGAGTGCAGATACGCAGTATTTT
>TRBD2|TRBJ2-2|many|TRBV7-9
CASSQGLAGRTGELFF
TGTGCCAGCAGCCAAGGACTAGCGGGACGCACCGGGGAGCTGTTTTTT
>TRBD1|TRBJ1-5|-|TRBV6-5
CASGQGDNQPQHF
TGTGCCAGTGGACAGGGGGACAATCAGCCCCAGCATTTT
>TRBD2|TRBJ2-1|-|TRBV20-1
CSARDGGRQFF
TGCAGTGCTAGAGACGGCGGGAGGCAGTTCTTC
>-|TRBJ1-1|few|TRBV18
CASSPGFRATSTHTEAFF
TGTGCCAGCTCACCAGGATTCCGGGCCACGAGTACCCACACTGAAGCTTTCTTT
>-|TRBJ2-1|-|TRBV29-1
CSVDERLNHYNEQFF
TGCAGCGTTGATGAGCGGCTGAACCACTACAATGAGCAGTTCTTC
>TRBD2|TRBJ2-5|-|TRBV15
CATSNATLSRLAGIQETQYF
TGTGCCACCAGCAACGCAACCCTCTCCAGACTAGCGGGGATCCAAGAGACCCAGTACTTC
>-|TRBJ1-4|-|TRBV6-6
CASSPQGTRGPSEKLFF
TGTGCCAGCAGCCCCCAGGGTACCCGAGGGCCTTCAGAAAAACTGTTTTTT
>-|TRBJ1-2|many|TRBV12-3/TRBV12-4
CASSPGVGGYTF
TGTGCCAGCAGTCCCGGGGTGGGCGGCTACACCTTC
>TRBD2|TRBJ2-1|-|TRBV7-2
CASSRGRGSGSNEQFF
TGTGCCAGCAGCCGGGGTCGAGGTAGCGGGAGCAATGAGCAGTTCTTC
>-|TRBJ1-6|-|TRBV10-3
CAIRASLSSSPLHF
TGTGCCATCAGGGCAAGTCTATCGTCATCACCCCTCCACTTT
>-|TRBJ2-2|few|TRBV7-9
CASSLARRVNTGELFF
TGTGCCAGCAGCTTAGCTCGGAGGGTGAACACCGGGGAGCTGTTTTTT
>TRBD2|TRBJ2-3|few|TRBV7-2
CASSLTSGIFTDTQYF
TGTGCCAGCAGCTTAACTAGCGGGATATTCACAGATACGCAGTATTTT
>TRBD1|TRBJ1-1|-|TRBV6-5
CASSSLGQGSTEAFF
TGTGCCAGCAGTTCCTTAGGACAGGGGTCCACTGAAGCTTTCTTT
>TRBD1|TRBJ2-2|-|TRBV3-1
CASSPTGGPSNTGELFF
TGTGCCAGCAGCCCCACAGGGGGCCCCTCGAACACCGGGGAGCTGTTTTTT
>-|TRBJ1-5|once|TRBV7-5
CISVPEAYSIAGMSNQPQHF
-
>-|TRBJ1-4|-|TRBV11-2
CASSLVGSTTNEKLFF
TGTGCCAGCAGCTTAGTTGGGAGCACAACTAATGAAAAACTGTTTTTT